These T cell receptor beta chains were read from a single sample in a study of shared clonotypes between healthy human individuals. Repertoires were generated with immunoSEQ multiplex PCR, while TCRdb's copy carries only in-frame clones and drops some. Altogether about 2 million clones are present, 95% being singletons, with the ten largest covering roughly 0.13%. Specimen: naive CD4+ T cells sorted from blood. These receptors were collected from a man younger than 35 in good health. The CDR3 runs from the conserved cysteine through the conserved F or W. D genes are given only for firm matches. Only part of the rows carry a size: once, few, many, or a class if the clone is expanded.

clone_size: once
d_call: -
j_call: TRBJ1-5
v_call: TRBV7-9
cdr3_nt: TGTGCCAGCAGCTTAGAATCAGGCCTAAGCTATCAGCCCCAGCATTTT
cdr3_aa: CASSLESGLSYQPQHF

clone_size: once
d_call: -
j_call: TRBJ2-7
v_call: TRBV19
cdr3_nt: TGTGCCAGTACCCCTCGGGGGTCGTCCTACGAGCAGTACTTC
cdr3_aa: CASTPRGSSYEQYF

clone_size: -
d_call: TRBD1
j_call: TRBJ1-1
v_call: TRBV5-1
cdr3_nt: TGCGCCAGCAGCACGGGACAGGTATACGCTGAAGCTTTCTTT
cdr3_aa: CASSTGQVYAEAFF

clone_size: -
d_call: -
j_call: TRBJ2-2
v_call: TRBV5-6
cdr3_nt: TGTGCCAGCAGCCCCCAGGGAACCACCGGGGAGCTGTTTTTT
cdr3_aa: CASSPQGTTGELFF

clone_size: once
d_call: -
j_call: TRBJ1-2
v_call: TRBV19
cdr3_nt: TGTGCCAGTAGGATCGACGGGTTATTAGGTGGCTACACCTTC
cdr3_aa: CASRIDGLLGGYTF

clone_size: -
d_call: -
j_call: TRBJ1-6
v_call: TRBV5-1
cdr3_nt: TGCGCCAGCAGCCCTGGACTGAATAATTCACCCCTCCACTTT
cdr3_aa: CASSPGLNNSPLHF

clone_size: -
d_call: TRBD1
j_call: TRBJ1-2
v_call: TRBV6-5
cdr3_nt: TGTGCCAGCAGACCGGGACAGGTTAACTATGGCTACACCTTC
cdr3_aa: CASRPGQVNYGYTF

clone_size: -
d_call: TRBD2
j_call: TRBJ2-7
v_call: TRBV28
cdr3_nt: TGTGCCAGCAGTTCCGGGACGGCGGGGAGGGTCGAGCAGTACTTC
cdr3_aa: CASSSGTAGRVEQYF

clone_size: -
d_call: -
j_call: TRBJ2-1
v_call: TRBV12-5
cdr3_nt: TGTGCTAGTGGTTTGATGACAGGAAATGAGCAGTTCTTC
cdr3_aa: CASGLMTGNEQFF

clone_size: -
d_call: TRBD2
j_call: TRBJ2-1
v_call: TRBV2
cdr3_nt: TGTGCCAGCACCCCAACCAGCGGGAATCCGTTCTTC
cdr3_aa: CASTPTSGNPFF

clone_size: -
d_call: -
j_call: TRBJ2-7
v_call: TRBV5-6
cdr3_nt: TGTGCCAGCAGTTTTAGGACTTCCTACGAGCAGTACTTC
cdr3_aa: CASSFRTSYEQYF

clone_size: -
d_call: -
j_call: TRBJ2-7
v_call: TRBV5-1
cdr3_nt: TGCGCCAGCAGCTTGGGCCCCCGACAGGAGCAGTACTTC
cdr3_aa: CASSLGPRQEQYF

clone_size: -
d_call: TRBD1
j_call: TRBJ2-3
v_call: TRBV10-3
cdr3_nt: TGTGCCATCAGCAAAGATAGGACAGGGATCATTACAGATACGCAGTATTTT
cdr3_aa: CAISKDRTGIITDTQYF

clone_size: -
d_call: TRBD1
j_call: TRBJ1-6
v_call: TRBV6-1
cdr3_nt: TGTGCCAGCAGTGGGACAGGGGGTGCTTCACCCCTCCACTTT
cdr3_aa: CASSGTGGASPLHF

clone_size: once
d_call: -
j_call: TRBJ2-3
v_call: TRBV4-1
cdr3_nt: TGCGCCAGCAGCCCCACGGGGACACTCGACACAGATACGCAGTATTTT
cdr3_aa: CASSPTGTLDTDTQYF

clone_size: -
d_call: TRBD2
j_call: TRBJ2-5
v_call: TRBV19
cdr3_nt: TGTGCCAGTAGTATAGGTTCGCTAGCGGGGGGGATGGGAGAGACCCAGTACTTC
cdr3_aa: CASSIGSLAGGMGETQYF

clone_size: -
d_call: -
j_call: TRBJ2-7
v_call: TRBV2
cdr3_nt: TGTGCCAGCAGTAAGCTCTACGAGCAGTACTTC
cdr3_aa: CASSKLYEQYF

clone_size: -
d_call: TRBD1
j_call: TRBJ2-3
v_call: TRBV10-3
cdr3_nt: TGTGCCGCCAGGGGGCCTAGCACAGATACGCAGTATTTT
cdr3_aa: CAARGPSTDTQYF

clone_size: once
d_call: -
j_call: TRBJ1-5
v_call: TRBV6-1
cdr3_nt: TGTGCCAGCAGCTATAGTGGGGTAAATCAGCCCCAGCATTTT
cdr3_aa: CASSYSGVNQPQHF

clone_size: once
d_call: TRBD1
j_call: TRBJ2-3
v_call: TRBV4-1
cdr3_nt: TGCGCCAGCAGCCAAGGGGACAGGGGCACAGATACGCAGTATTTT
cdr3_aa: CASSQGDRGTDTQYF

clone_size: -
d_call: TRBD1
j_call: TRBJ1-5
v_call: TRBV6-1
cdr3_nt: TGTGCCAGCAGCGCCTCGACAGGGTTAGGACAGCCCCAGCATTTT
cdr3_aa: CASSASTGLGQPQHF

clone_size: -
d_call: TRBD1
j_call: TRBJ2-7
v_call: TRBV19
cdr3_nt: TGTGCCAGTAGTATGCGGACAGGTCGGCAGTACTTC
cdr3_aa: CASSMRTGRQYF

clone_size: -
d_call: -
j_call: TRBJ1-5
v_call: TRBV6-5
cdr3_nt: TGTGCCAGCAGTTTAACACAGCATAGCAATCAGCCCCAGCATTTT
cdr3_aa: CASSLTQHSNQPQHF

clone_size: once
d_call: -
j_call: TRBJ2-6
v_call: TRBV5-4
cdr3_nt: TGTGCCAGCAGCTTTCCAGGGGCCCGCTCTGGGGCCAACGTCCTGACTTTC
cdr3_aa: CASSFPGARSGANVLTF

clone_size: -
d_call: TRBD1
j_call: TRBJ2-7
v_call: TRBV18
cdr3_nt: TGTGCCAGCTCACCACCTCCAAGTTTCACAGGGGATAAGCACGAGCAGTACTTC
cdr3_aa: CASSPPPSFTGDKHEQYF

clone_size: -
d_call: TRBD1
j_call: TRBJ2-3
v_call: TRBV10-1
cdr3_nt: TGCGCCAGCAGCCTGGACAGGGAAGAAGATACGCAGTATTTT
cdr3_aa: CASSLDREEDTQYF

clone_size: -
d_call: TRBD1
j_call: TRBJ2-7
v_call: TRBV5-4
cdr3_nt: TGTGCCAGCAGCCTACCGGGACAGAGCTCCTACGAGCAGTACTTC
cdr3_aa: CASSLPGQSSYEQYF

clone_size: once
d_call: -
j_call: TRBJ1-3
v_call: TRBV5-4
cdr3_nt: TGTGCCAGCAGCCCGGTTAGGAGGGTTCAGGGAAACACCATATATTTT
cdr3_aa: CASSPVRRVQGNTIYF

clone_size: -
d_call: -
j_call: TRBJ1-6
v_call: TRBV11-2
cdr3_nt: TGTGCCAGCAGCTTAGTCCTGCTGCCACCCCTCCACTTT
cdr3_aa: CASSLVLLPPLHF

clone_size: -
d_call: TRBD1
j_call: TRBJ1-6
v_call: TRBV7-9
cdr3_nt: TGTGCCAGCAGCGGGGACAGATTGACATCATATTCACCCCTCCACTTT
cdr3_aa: CASSGDRLTSYSPLHF

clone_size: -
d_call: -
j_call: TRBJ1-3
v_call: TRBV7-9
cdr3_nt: TGTGCCAGCAGCTTACCGGCGAGCAGAAACACCATATATTTT
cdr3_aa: CASSLPASRNTIYF

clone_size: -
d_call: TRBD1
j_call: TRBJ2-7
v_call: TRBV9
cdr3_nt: TGTGCCAGCAGCCAGGGACAGGGAACCTACGAGCAGTACTTC
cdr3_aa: CASSQGQGTYEQYF

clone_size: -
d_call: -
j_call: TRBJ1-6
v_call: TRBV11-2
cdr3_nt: TGTGCCAGCAGCCGCCGGGGGACGGAAGATTCAGTTGGTAATTCACCCCTCCACTTT
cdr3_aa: CASSRRGTEDSVGNSPLHF

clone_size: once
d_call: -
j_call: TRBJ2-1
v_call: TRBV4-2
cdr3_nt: TGTGCCAGCAGCCAACAATGGATCACTGAGCAGTTCTTC
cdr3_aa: CASSQQWITEQFF

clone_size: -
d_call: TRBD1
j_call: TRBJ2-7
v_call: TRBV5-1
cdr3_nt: TGCGCCAGCAGCTTGGGAGGGACAGCTGACTACGAGCAGTACTTC
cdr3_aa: CASSLGGTADYEQYF

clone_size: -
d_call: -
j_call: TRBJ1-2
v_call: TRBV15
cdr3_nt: TGTGCCACCAGCAGATCGTACAGGGTTCTGATTAACTATGGCTACACCTTC
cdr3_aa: CATSRSYRVLINYGYTF

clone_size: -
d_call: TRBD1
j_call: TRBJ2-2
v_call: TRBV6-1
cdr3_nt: TGTGCCAGCAGTCTTGACAGGGTCCGCACCGGGGAGCTGTTTTTT
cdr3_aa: CASSLDRVRTGELFF

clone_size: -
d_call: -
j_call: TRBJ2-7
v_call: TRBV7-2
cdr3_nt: TGTGCCAGCAGCTTATCTTTCGAGCAGTACTTC
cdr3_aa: CASSLSFEQYF

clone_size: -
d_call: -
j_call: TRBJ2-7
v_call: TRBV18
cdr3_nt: TGTGCCAGCTCACCACGGAAGGATCTGTACGAGCAGTACTTC
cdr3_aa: CASSPRKDLYEQYF

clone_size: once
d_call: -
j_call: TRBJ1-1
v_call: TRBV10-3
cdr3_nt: TGTGCCATCAGTGAGAGGCAGGGAGGGATGAACACTGAAGCTTTCTTT
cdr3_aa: CAISERQGGMNTEAFF

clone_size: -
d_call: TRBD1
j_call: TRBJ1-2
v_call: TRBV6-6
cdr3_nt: TGTGCCAGCAGTGAGACAGGGTTCGGCTACACCTTC
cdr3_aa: CASSETGFGYTF

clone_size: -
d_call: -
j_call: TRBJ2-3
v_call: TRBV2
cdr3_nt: TGTGCCAGCAGTGACAGGGGGGCGCAGTATTTT
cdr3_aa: CASSDRGAQYF

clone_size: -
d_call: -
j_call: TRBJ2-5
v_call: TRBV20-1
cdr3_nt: TGCAGTGGTTACAGCGAAGAGACCCAGTACTTC
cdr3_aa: CSGYSEETQYF

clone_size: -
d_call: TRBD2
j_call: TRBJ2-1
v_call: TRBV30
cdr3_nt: TGTGCCTGGAGCGGGGGGGCTCTTGTAAATGAGCAGTTCTTC
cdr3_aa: CAWSGGALVNEQFF

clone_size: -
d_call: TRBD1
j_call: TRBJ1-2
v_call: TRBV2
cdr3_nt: TGTGCCAGCAGTTTAGGGACAGGGGGGCCTGTCTATGGCTACACCTTC
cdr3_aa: CASSLGTGGPVYGYTF

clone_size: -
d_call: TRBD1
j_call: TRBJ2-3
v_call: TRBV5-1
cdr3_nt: TGCGCCAGCAGCTTAGGACAGGGGGTAGATACGCAGTATTTT
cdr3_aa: CASSLGQGVDTQYF

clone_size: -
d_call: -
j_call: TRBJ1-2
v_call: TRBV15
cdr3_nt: TGTGCCACCAGCAGAGAGGAAGGGGGTGTTGTTGGCTACACCTTC
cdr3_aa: CATSREEGGVVGYTF

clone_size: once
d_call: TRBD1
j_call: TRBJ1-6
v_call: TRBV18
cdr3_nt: TGTGCCAGCTCTCTCGGGACAGTTAATAATTCACCCCTCCACTTT
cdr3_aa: CASSLGTVNNSPLHF

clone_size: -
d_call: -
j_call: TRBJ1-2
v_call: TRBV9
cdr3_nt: TGTGCCAGCAGTGCGGACAGATATGGCTACACCTTC
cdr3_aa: CASSADRYGYTF

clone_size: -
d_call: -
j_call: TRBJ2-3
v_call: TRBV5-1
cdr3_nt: TGCGCCAGCAGCTTGGAAGGCAGGGGGGTAAAAGATACGCAGTATTTT
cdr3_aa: CASSLEGRGVKDTQYF